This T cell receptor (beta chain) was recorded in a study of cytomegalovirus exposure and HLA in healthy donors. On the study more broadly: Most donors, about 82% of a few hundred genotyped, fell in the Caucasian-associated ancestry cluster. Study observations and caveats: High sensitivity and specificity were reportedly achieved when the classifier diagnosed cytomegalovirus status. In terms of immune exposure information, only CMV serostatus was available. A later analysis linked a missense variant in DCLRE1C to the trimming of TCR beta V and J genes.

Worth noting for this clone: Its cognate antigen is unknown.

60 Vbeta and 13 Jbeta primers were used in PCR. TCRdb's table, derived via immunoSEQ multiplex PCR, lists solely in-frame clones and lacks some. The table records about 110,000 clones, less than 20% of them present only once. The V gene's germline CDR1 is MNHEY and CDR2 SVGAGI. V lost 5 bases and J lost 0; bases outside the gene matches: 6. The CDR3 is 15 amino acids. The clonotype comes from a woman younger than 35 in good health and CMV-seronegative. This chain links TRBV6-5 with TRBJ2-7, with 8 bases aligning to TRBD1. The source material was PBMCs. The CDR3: CASSTWTGSSYEQYF. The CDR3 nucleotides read TGTGCCAGCAGTACCTGGACAGGGAGCTCCTACGAGCAGTACTTC.